This TCR beta chain came from a study of blood T cell repertoires in COVID-19. Deletions cut 3 bases from V and 5 bases from J, with 17 bases between. There are 15 residues in the CDR3. From germline, CDR1 is SGHRS and CDR2 YFSETQ. Measured with immunoSEQ multiplex PCR; TCRdb has only the in-frame clones, and not every one. The sample lists 120,000 to 150,000 clones, 80% to 90% occurring once. J is TRBJ1-1 and V is TRBV5-1, with D possibly being TRBD1 (5 bases). Sample: peripheral blood. The sequence was collected from a human donor with acute or convalescent COVID-19. The donor label of this sample is uncertain. CDR3 nucleotide sequence: TGCGCCAGCAGCTCCTGGACGGATGGGACTACTGAAGCTTTCTTT. Residues: CASSSWTDGTTEAFF.